These 15 T cell receptor beta chains share one sample of origin, sequenced in a study of blood T cell repertoires in COVID-19. The data were produced by immunoSEQ multiplex PCR, yet TCRdb's version contains in-frame clones alone and is incomplete. The table shows some 250,000 clones, with roughly 86% occurring only once. The sequencing input was peripheral blood. Receptors were obtained from a woman aged 25 to 39 with acute or convalescent COVID-19.

In its sample, this clone was seen a few times. The chain recombines TRBV2 with TRBJ2-7, with D perhaps matching TRBD1 (5 bases). Trimming took 6 bases from V and 6 from J, leaving 9 bases between them. The CDR3 has 11 residues. Germline assignment: CDR1 SNHLY and CDR2 FYNNEI. CDR3 residues: CASRGRAEQYF. In DNA, the CDR3 is TGTGCCAGCAGGGGCAGGGCCGAGCAGTACTTC.

The chain is built from TRBV11-3 and TRBJ2-7; D is uncertain. Germline CDR1 SGHNT, CDR2 YENEEA. The CDR3 has 14 amino acids. Trimming cost V 0 bases and J 5 bases, with 11 bases left between them. CDR3 nucleotides: TGTGCCAGCAGCTTAGAGATTAGCTTCCACGAGCAGTACTTC. Amino acid sequence: CASSLEISFHEQYF. Full variable domain (remainder filled in from reference TRBV11-3 and TRBJ2-7): EAGVVQSPRYKIIEKKQPVAFWCNPISGHNTLYWYLQNLGQGPELLIRYENEEAVDDSQLPKDRFSAERLKGVDSTLKIQPAELGDSAVYLCASSLEISFHEQYFGPGTRLTVT.

This chain uses TRBV11-2 with TRBJ2-5; D is perhaps TRBD1 (6 bases). Deletions cut 5 bases from V and 0 bases from J, with 10 bases between. Per germline, CDR1 SGHAT and CDR2 FQNNGV. This CDR3 has 14 residues. In nucleotides, the CDR3 is TGTGCCAGCAGCGCTACAGGGAACCAAGAGACCCAGTACTTC. Translated: CASSATGNQETQYF.

This clone was seen only once. The chain recombines TRBV15 with TRBJ2-2, with 12 bases aligning to TRBD1. Trimming took 0 bases from V and 0 from J; bases not matched to a gene: 2. The CDR3 extends over 18 amino acids. Germline V gene data show CDR1 as LNHNV and CDR2 as YYDKDF (reference sequence). CDR3 loop: CATSRDGTGGPNTGELFF. The DNA of the CDR3 is TGTGCCACCAGCAGAGATGGGACAGGGGGCCCGAACACCGGGGAGCTGTTTTTT.

J is TRBJ2-7 and V is TRBV6-1, with 7 bases lining up with TRBD1. The CDR3 covers 19 residues. The germline gives CDR1 MNHNS, CDR2 SASEGT. J lost 3 bases, V lost 4 bases, and 21 bases had no gene match. The CDR3 DNA follows: TGTGCCAGCAGTGTGGTGCAGTGGGGTAACCGGGACAGCTTCTACGAGCAGTACTTC. It specifies CASSVVQWGNRDSFYEQYF.

This chain joins TRBV5-1 and TRBJ2-1, with TRBD2 matching 8 bases. The CDR3 contains 14 residues. Germline CDR1 is SGHRS and CDR2 is YFSETQ. Trimming took 1 base from V and 6 from J; bases not matched to a gene: 3. CDR3 sequence: CASSLLAGFNEQFF. Here the CDR3 DNA reads TGCGCCAGCAGCTTGTTAGCGGGGTTCAATGAGCAGTTCTTC.

In this sample, this clone turned up a few times. The chain is built from TRBV5-1 and TRBJ1-4; D perhaps matches TRBD1 (5 bases). CDR1 and CDR2 (germline): SGHRS, YFSETQ. The CDR3 has 15 residues. V lost 0 bases, J lost 2 bases, and 8 bases lay in between. The CDR3 loop reads CASSLVAGTNEKLFF. The CDR3 nucleotides are TGCGCCAGCAGCTTGGTGGCAGGGACTAATGAAAAACTGTTTTTT.

The chain couples TRBV5-1 to TRBJ1-2; D may be TRBD1 (6 bases). Trimming pared 0 bases from V and 0 bases from J, leaving 9 bases between. Germline V gives CDR1 SGHRS, CDR2 YFSETQ. The CDR3 has 15 residues. For the CDR3, the DNA is TGCGCCAGCAGCTTGGCAGGACAGACTAACTATGGCTACACCTTC. Translated, it gives CASSLAGQTNYGYTF.

This clone has just one count. The gene calls are TRBV9 and TRBJ1-5, with D perhaps TRBD1 (5 bases). Trimming stripped 4 bases from V and 2 bases from J, with 13 bases between. The CDR3 extends over 15 amino acids. The germline V gene encodes CDR1 SGDLS and CDR2 YYNGEE. Here the CDR3 DNA reads TGTGCCAGCAGCCCAAATTGGGGGGGCAATCAGCCCCAGCATTTT. It encodes CASSPNWGGNQPQHF.

The J gene is TRBJ2-3, the V gene TRBV2; tentatively, D is TRBD1 (5 bases). Germline V gene sequence: CDR1 SNHLY, CDR2 FYNNEI. The CDR3 runs to 15 residues. V lost 4 bases and J lost 0, with 11 bases in between. CDR3 nucleotide sequence: TGTGCCAGCAGTGGGGGCTTGCCTAGCACAGATACGCAGTATTTT. Protein sequence: CASSGGLPSTDTQYF.

The gene calls are TRBV6-5 and TRBJ1-5; D may be TRBD1 (6 bases). V gave up 5 bases and J gave up 10 bases, with 12 bases separating them. The germline CDR1 and CDR2 sequences are MNHEY and SVGAGI. This CDR3 region has 12 residues. CDR3 coding DNA: TGTGCCAGCAGTAGTGGGACACTACCCCAGCATTTT. Protein product: CASSSGTLPQHF.

The rearrangement uses TRBV6-2 or TRBV6-3 and TRBJ2-7; the match to TRBD1 covers 7 bases. Trimming removed 5 bases from V and 1 base from J; junction bases left unmatched: 8. Germline values: CDR1 MNHEY, CDR2 SVGEGT. CDR3 size: 15 residues. CDR3 bases: TGTGCCAGCAGTCCGACGACAGGGTGGTCCTACGAGCAGTACTTC. This translates into CASSPTTGWSYEQYF.

The gene calls are TRBV6-2 or TRBV6-3 and TRBJ2-4, with D tentatively TRBD1 (6 bases). Trimming pared 2 bases from V and 4 bases from J, leaving 18 bases between. Per germline, CDR1 MNHEY and CDR2 SVGEGT. The CDR3 has 17 residues. This CDR3 is CASSYVGARDIKNIQYF. CDR3 DNA: TGTGCCAGCAGTTACGTCGGAGCGAGGGACATAAAAAACATTCAGTACTTC.

The CDR3 DNA reads as TGTGCCAGCAGCGCCGACCCAGGGCCTCTAAATGAAAAACTGTTTTTT. Translating gives CASSADPGPLNEKLFF. The V gene is TRBV7-2, the J gene TRBJ1-4, with a tentative D call TRBD1 (5 bases). Between the trimmed V and J ends, which lost 5 bases and 5 bases, there was a span of 18 bases. Germline V gives CDR1 SGHTA, CDR2 FQGNSA. CDR3 length: 16 residues.

This rearrangement joins TRBV4-3 to TRBJ1-6; no definite D call. With 1 base removed from V and 0 bases from J, the gap between germline ends came to 7 bases. The CDR3 spans 16 residues. Germline loops: CDR1 LGHNA, CDR2 YSLEER. CDR3 in amino acids: CASSQGASSYNSPLHF. Written as DNA, the CDR3 is TGCGCCAGCAGCCAAGGGGCAAGCTCCTATAATTCACCCCTCCACTTT.